The clone carrying this TCR beta chain was observed a single time. The target antigen is unknown. The data were taken from a study of identifying expanded T cells in peripheral blood. V was pared by 5 bases and J by 5 bases, with 21 bases between. CDR3 length: 16 residues. Germline V CDR1 and CDR2: MNHEY, SMNVEV (reference sequence). Libraries were prepared by immunoSEQ multiplex PCR; TCRdb keeps only in-frame clonotypes and omits some of them. The profile covers tens of thousands of clones, with about nine tenths appearing a single time and 3% to 4% taken by the ten largest. Overall study results and limits: Across healthy donors, higher total template counts meant significantly greater approximately 2-week count variance.

The sequence came from a person aged 18 to 75 in good health. The chain recombines TRBV27 with TRBJ1-1; weak D call: TRBD1 (5 bases). Sequencing was carried out using blood. The CDR3 loop is CASSRRGTGLWTEAFF. The CDR3 DNA sequence: TGTGCCAGCAGTCGACGGGGTACAGGCCTATGGACTGAAGCTTTCTTT.